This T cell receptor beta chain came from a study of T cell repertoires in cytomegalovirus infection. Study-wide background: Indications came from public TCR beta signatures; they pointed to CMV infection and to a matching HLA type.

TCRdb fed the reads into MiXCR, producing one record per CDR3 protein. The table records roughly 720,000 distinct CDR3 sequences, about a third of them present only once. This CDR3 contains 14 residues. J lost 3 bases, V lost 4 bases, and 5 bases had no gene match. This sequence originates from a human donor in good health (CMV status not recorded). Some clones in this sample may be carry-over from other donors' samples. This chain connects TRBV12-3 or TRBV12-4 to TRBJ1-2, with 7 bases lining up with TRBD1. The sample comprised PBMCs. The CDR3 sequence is CASSYRGSYYGYTF. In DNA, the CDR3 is TGTGCCAGCAGTTACAGGGGATCCTACTATGGCTACACCTTC.